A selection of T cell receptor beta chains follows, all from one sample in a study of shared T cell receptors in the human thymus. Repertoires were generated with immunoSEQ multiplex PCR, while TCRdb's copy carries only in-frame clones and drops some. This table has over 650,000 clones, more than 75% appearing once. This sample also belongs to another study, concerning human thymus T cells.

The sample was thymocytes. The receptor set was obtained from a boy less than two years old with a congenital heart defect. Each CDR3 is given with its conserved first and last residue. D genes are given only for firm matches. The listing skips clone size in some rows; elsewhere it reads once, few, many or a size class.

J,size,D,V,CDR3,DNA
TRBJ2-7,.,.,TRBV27,CASSLNGYEQYF,TGTGCCAGCAGTTTAAACGGTTACGAGCAGTACTTC
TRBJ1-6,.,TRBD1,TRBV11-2,CASSLVNRGNSPLHF,TGTGCCAGCAGCTTAGTGAACAGGGGGAATTCACCCCTCCACTTT
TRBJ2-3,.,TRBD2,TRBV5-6,CASSLYAGGDTDTQYF,TGTGCCAGCAGCTTGTATGCGGGGGGGGACACAGATACGCAGTATTTT
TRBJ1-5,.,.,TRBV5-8,CASSLGQGGDQPQHF,TGTGCCAGCAGCTTGGGGCAGGGAGGGGACCAGCCCCAGCATTTT
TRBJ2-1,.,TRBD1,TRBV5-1,CASSLYDRGYLPNEQFF,TGCGCCAGCAGCTTGTACGACAGGGGGTACCTCCCCAATGAGCAGTTCTTC
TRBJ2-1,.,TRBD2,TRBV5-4,CASSVTSGAPHNEQFF,TGTGCCAGCAGCGTCACGAGCGGGGCGCCCCACAATGAGCAGTTCTTC
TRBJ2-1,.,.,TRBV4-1,CASSQPLAGANEQFF,TGCGCCAGCAGCCAACCCTTGGCGGGGGCCAATGAGCAGTTCTTC
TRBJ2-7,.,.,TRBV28,CASSSFRGVTYEQYF,TGTGCCAGCAGCTCCTTTCGCGGGGTAACCTACGAGCAGTACTTC
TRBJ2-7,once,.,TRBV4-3,CASSQEFGGTDQYEQYF,TGCGCCAGCAGCCAAGAGTTTGGAGGGACAGATCAATACGAGCAGTACTTC
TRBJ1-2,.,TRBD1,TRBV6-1,CASSEARVGRGNYGYTF,TGTGCCAGCAGTGAAGCGCGTGTGGGCAGGGGGAACTATGGCTACACCTTC
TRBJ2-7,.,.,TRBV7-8,CASSGGTEDEQYF,TGTGCCAGCAGCGGGGGGACGGAGGACGAGCAGTACTTC
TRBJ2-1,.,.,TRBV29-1,CSAIPGTYNEQFF,TGCAGCGCCATACCCGGGACCTACAATGAGCAGTTCTTC
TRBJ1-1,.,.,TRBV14,CASSPTPGRRTEAFF,TGTGCCAGCAGTCCAACCCCAGGGCGGCGGACTGAAGCTTTCTTT
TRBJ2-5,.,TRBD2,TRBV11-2,CASSTPGGAGNQETQYF,TGTGCCAGCAGCACCCCGGGGGGGGCGGGGAACCAAGAGACCCAGTACTTC
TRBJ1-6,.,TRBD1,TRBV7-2,CASSDWTGGLYNSPLHF,TGTGCCAGCAGCGACTGGACAGGGGGCCTGTATAATTCGCCCCTCCACTTT
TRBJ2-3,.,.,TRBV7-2,CASSFGGSTDTQYF,TGTGCCAGCAGCTTTGGGGGGAGCACAGATACGCAGTATTTT
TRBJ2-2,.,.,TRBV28,CASSRSTVSTGELFF,TGTGCCAGCAGTCGAAGCACAGTTTCCACCGGGGAGCTGTTTTTT
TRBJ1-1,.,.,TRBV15,CATSRVSFGSEAFF,TGTGCCACCAGCAGAGTAAGCTTTGGGAGTGAAGCTTTCTTT
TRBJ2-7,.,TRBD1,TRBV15,CATSRGGQGPYEQYF,TGTGCCACCAGCAGGGGGGGACAGGGCCCCTACGAGCAGTACTTC
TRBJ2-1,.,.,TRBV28,CASSFSLQRRELYNEQFF,TGTGCCAGCAGTTTCTCTCTTCAACGGAGGGAGCTCTACAATGAGCAGTTCTTC
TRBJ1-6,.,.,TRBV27,CASSTHRQGGSHSPLHF,TGTGCCAGCAGTACCCACAGGCAAGGAGGGTCCCATTCACCCCTCCACTTT
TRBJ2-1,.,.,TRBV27,CASSLSTSSWDSASNEQFF,TGTGCCAGCAGTTTATCGACGTCGAGCTGGGACTCCGCGTCCAATGAGCAGTTCTTC
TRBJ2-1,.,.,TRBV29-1,CSSLSSTHNEQFF,TGCAGCTCCTTGTCCTCTACCCACAATGAGCAGTTCTTC
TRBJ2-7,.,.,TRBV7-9,CASSSNRVGYYEQYF,TGTGCCAGCAGCTCCAACAGGGTCGGTTATTACGAGCAGTACTTC
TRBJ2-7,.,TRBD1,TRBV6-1,CASSVSARGQHEQYF,TGTGCCAGCAGTGTCTCCGCCAGGGGGCAACACGAGCAGTACTTC
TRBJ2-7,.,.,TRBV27,CASSLSGRGSYEQYF,TGTGCCAGCAGTTTATCGGGTCGAGGATCCTACGAGCAGTACTTC
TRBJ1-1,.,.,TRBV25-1,CASSDKDKLNTEAFF,TGTGCCAGCAGTGACAAGGACAAATTGAACACTGAAGCTTTCTTT
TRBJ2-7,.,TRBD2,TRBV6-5,CASSYGLAKNEQYF,TGTGCCAGCAGTTATGGACTAGCGAAGAACGAGCAGTACTTC
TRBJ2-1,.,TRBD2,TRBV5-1,CASSLGDSGEHNEQFF,TGCGCCAGCAGCTTAGGGGATAGCGGGGAACACAATGAGCAGTTCTTC
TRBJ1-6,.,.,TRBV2,CASSESKKRGSYNSPLHF,TGTGCCAGCAGTGAATCGAAGAAAAGGGGCTCCTATAATTCACCCCTCCACTTT
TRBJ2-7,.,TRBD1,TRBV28,CASRNGTGESYEQYF,TGTGCCAGCAGAAATGGGACAGGGGAGTCCTACGAGCAGTACTTC
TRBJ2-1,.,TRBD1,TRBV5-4,CASSFNRGNEQFF,TGTGCCAGCAGCTTCAACAGGGGGAATGAGCAGTTCTTC
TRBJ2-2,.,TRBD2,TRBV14,CASSQVFREAHTGELFF,TGTGCCAGCAGCCAAGTCTTCCGGGAGGCCCACACCGGGGAGCTGTTTTTT
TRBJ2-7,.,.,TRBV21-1,CASSKVRVGYEQYF,TGTGCCAGCAGCAAAGTCAGGGTGGGGTACGAGCAGTACTTC
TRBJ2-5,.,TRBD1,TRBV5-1,CASSLEGAETQYF,TGCGCCAGCAGCTTGGAGGGGGCTGAGACCCAGTACTTC
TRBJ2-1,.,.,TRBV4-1,CASSQDLGGAIYNEQFF,TGCGCCAGCAGCCAAGATCTGGGCGGGGCGATCTACAATGAGCAGTTCTTC
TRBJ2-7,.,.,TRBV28,CASTGGRGSYEQYF,TGTGCCAGCACCGGGGGCAGGGGGTCCTACGAGCAGTACTTC
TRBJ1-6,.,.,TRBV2,CAPTGKWNSPLHF,TGTGCCCCCACAGGAAAATGGAATTCACCCCTCCACTTT
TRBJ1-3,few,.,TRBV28,CASSVSGVGNTIYF,TGTGCCAGCAGTGTAAGCGGGGTTGGAAACACCATATATTTT
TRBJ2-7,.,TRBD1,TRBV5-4,CASSYGQAGYEQYF,TGTGCCAGCAGCTACGGACAGGCCGGGTACGAGCAGTACTTC
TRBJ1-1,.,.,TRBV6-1,CVSSEVGLGAWAEAFF,TGTGTCAGCAGTGAAGTCGGGTTGGGGGCGTGGGCTGAAGCTTTCTTT
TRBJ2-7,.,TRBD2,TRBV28,CASKLGGAGEMEQYF,TGTGCCAGCAAATTGGGTGGAGCGGGAGAAATGGAGCAGTACTTC
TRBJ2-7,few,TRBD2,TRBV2,CASSLAGGLHEQYF,TGTGCCAGCAGTCTGGCGGGAGGGCTCCACGAGCAGTACTTC
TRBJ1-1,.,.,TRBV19,CASSYRDWNTEAFF,TGTGCCAGTAGCTACCGGGACTGGAACACTGAAGCTTTCTTT
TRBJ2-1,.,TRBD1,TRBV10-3,CAISESRDREPEQFF,TGTGCCATCAGTGAGTCCCGGGACAGGGAGCCTGAGCAGTTCTTC
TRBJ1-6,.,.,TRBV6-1,CASSEEGQFHGPLYYSPLHF,TGTGCCAGCAGTGAAGAGGGGCAGTTTCATGGGCCCCTCTATTATTCACCCCTCCACTTT
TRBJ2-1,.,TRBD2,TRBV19,CASSILLAGSYNEQFF,TGTGCCAGTAGTATTCTACTAGCGGGGTCGTACAATGAGCAGTTCTTC
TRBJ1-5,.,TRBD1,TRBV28,CASSLSFGRDSNQPQHF,TGTGCCAGCAGTTTATCTTTCGGCCGGGACAGTAATCAGCCCCAGCATTTT
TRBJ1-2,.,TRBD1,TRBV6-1,CASRSPQGAYGYTF,TGTGCCAGCAGGAGCCCCCAGGGGGCCTATGGCTACACCTTC
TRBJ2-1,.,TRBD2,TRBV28,CASSLGAREATYSYNEQFF,TGTGCCAGCAGCCTAGGCGCGCGGGAGGCCACTTACTCCTACAATGAGCAGTTCTTC
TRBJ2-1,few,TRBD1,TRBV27,CASSSQGAAETSEQFF,TGTGCCAGCAGTTCACAGGGGGCCGCCGAAACAAGTGAGCAGTTCTTC
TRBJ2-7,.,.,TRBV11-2,CASSPGTEQYF,TGTGCCAGCAGCCCAGGGACAGAGCAGTACTTC
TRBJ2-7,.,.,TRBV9,CASSVGPPYEQYF,TGTGCCAGCAGCGTAGGGCCTCCCTACGAGCAGTACTTC
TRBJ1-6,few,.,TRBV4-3,CASSQGQNYNSPLHF,TGCGCCAGCAGCCAAGGGCAGAACTATAATTCACCCCTCCACTTT
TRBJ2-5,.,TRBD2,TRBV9,CASSASSGRNPGETQYF,TGTGCCAGCAGTGCCTCTAGCGGGAGGAATCCCGGAGAGACCCAGTACTTC
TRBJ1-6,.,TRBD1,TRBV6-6,CASSRDQDRGSPLHF,TGTGCCAGCAGTCGAGATCAGGACAGGGGATCACCCCTCCACTTT
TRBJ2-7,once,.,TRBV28,CASSFPGAYEQYF,TGTGCCAGCAGTTTCCCGGGAGCCTACGAGCAGTACTTC
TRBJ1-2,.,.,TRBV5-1,CASSLVADTYGYTF,TGCGCCAGCAGCTTGGTGGCAGACACCTATGGCTACACCTTC
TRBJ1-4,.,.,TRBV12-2,CASRLSGGDNEKLFF,TGTGCAAGTCGCTTATCGGGGGGGGATAATGAAAAACTGTTTTTT
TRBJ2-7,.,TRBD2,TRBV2,CASSATGTRNFTSGSSYEQYF,TGTGCCAGCAGTGCAACCGGGACACGGAATTTCACTAGCGGGAGCTCCTACGAGCAGTACTTC